This T cell receptor (beta chain) was sequenced in a study of long-term antiretroviral therapy in people with HIV. As to this clone: Its antigen is as yet unknown.

Survey-level immunoSEQ v3.0 assays were run. Clones were read by immunoSEQ multiplex PCR, and TCRdb kept only the in-frame ones, dropping some. The sample includes under 30,000 clones, roughly 94% of them seen just once. The CDR3 extends over 13 amino acids. The germline CDR1 and CDR2 sequences are SQVTM and ANQGSEA. V lost 5 bases to trimming and J lost 3 bases, with 10 bases between them. General observations from the study: Blood sampling spanned 2004 to 2017, possibly under older ART regimens.

The source of this sequence is a man between 50 and 59 years old with HIV. This chain uses TRBV29-1 with TRBJ2-2, with D possibly being TRBD1 (5 bases). This specimen consisted of unsorted PBMCs, obtained 5.3 years after starting antiretroviral therapy. CDR3 coding DNA: TGCAGCGTTATTGACAGCTACACCGGGGAGCTGTTTTTT. Residues: CSVIDSYTGELFF.